The 29 T cell receptor beta chains listed next were all sequenced from one sample in a study of radiation and T cells in renal cell carcinoma. Libraries were prepared by immunoSEQ multiplex PCR; TCRdb keeps only in-frame clonotypes and omits some of them. Of some 80,000 clones listed, roughly 80% are singletons. Time point specified: blood 4 weeks post-SBRT, at nephrectomy. Treatment given: 15 Gy SBRT to primary tumor, nephrectomy 4 weeks later. The sample was blood, taken from a patient whose treatment included radiotherapy and nephrectomy. These receptor sequences come from a woman aged 60-75 years with renal cell carcinoma.

This clone occurred a few times. The chain has TRBV18 and TRBJ1-1; no firm D call. The CDR3 is 15 amino acids. Germline V gene data show CDR1 as KGHSH and CDR2 as LQKENI. V was pared by 6 bases and J by 1 base, with 15 bases between. The CDR3 protein is CASSPGFSPNTEAFF. The CDR3 bases are TGTGCCAGCTCCCCGGGCTTTTCCCCGAACACTGAAGCTTTCTTT. The complete variable domain, with remaining parts taken from reference TRBV18 and TRBJ1-1, reads NAGVMQNPRHLVRRRGQEARLRCSPMKGHSHVYWYRQLPEEGLKFMVYLQKENIIDESGMPKERFSAEFPKEGPSILRIQQVVRGDSAAYFCASSPGFSPNTEAFFGQGTRLTVV.

The V and J genes are TRBV5-4 and TRBJ1-1; a possible D gene is TRBD1 (5 bases). This CDR3 has 15 residues. Germline V gene sequence: CDR1 SGHNT, CDR2 YYREEE (reference sequence). Trimming pared 1 base from V and 1 base from J, leaving 11 bases between. The CDR3 loop reads CASSLNKGTNTEAFF. CDR3 bases: TGTGCCAGCAGCTTGAATAAGGGGACGAACACTGAAGCTTTCTTT. Full variable domain (outside the CDR3, taken from reference TRBV5-4 and TRBJ1-1): ETGVTQSPTHLIKTRGQQVTLRCSSQSGHNTVSWYQQALGQGPQFIFQYYREEENGRGNFPPRFSGLQFPNYSSELNVNALELDDSALYLCASSLNKGTNTEAFFGQGTRLTVV.

The J gene is TRBJ1-2, the V gene TRBV19; D not certain. Germline CDR1 LNHDA, CDR2 SQIVND (reference sequence). The V and J ends lost 4 bases and 4 bases respectively, with 13 bases between them. The CDR3 runs 14 residues. The CDR3: CASSSRGRTYGYTF. The CDR3, as DNA: TGTGCCAGTAGTAGTCGCGGGAGAACCTATGGCTACACCTTC.

The gene calls are TRBV28 and TRBJ1-2; 11 positions agree with TRBD1. CDR3 length equals 14 residues. Per the germline V gene, CDR1 is MDHEN and CDR2 is SYDVKM. Trimming at V came to 8 bases and at J to 4 bases, leaving 6 bases not matched to a gene. CDR3 residues: CASWGTGGGYGYTF. The CDR3 nucleotides read TGTGCCAGCTGGGGGACAGGGGGTGGCTATGGCTACACCTTC.

CDR3 in amino acids: CASSLGQPGSPLHF. Here the CDR3 DNA reads TGTGCCAGTAGCCTGGGACAGCCAGGTTCACCCCTCCACTTT. This chain links TRBV19 with TRBJ1-6, with TRBD1 matching over 7 bases. The CDR3 is made up of 14 amino acids. Losses at the gene ends were 6 bases for V and 9 bases for J; bases not matched to a gene: 8. CDR1 and CDR2 from the germline V gene are LNHDA and SQIVND (reference sequence).

The V call is TRBV11-2, the J call TRBJ1-4, with unresolved D. Germline assignment: CDR1 SGHAT and CDR2 FQNNGV. V shed 1 base and J shed 8 bases, with 20 bases lying between them. CDR3 length: 17 amino acids. This CDR3 reads CASSLVRSVERREKLFF. The CDR3 DNA reads as TGTGCCAGCAGCTTAGTGCGGTCAGTCGAACGGCGGGAAAAACTGTTTTTT.

This clone was detected once. The chain combines TRBV27 with TRBJ1-4; D is undetermined. The CDR3 sequence is 14 residues long. Germline loops: CDR1 MNHEY, CDR2 SMNVEV (reference sequence). With 3 bases removed from V and 7 bases from J, the gap between germline ends came to 12 bases. Here the CDR3 reads CASSFKSKGEKLFF. The CDR3 DNA reads as TGTGCCAGCAGTTTTAAATCTAAGGGTGAAAAACTGTTTTTT.

The chain uses TRBV18 and TRBJ1-6; 10 bases line up with TRBD1. Germline CDR1 is KGHSH and CDR2 is LQKENI. The CDR3 has 16 residues. After removal of 3 bases from V and 4 bases from J, the junction contained 3 bases not matched to a gene. The CDR3 DNA is TGTGCCAGCTCACCCGGGACAGGGGTTTATAATTCACCCCTCCACTTT. It codes for CASSPGTGVYNSPLHF.

The genes are TRBV21-1 and TRBJ1-1. TRBV21-1 is reported as a pseudogene. This CDR3 comprises 17 residues. In DNA form, the CDR3 reads TGTGCCAGCAGCCCGCGCGCCGGACCCAGGAGGGACACTGAAGCTTTCTTT. Residues: CASSPRAGPRRDTEAFF.

The chain links TRBV10-1 to TRBJ2-5; no firm D call. Trimming took 4 bases from V and 2 from J, leaving 14 bases between them. Germline-derived CDR1 and CDR2 are WNHNN and SYGVQD (reference sequence). The CDR3 contains 15 residues. The CDR3 DNA is TGCGCCAGCAGTGCCGGGTCCTCCGGGCAAGAGACCCAGTACTTC. Protein product: CASSAGSSGQETQYF.

The rearrangement links TRBV29-1 to TRBJ2-1; D is possibly TRBD1 (6 bases). Trimming removed 6 bases at V and 8 bases at J, with 17 bases between. This CDR3 has 13 residues. CDR1 is SQVTM and CDR2 is ANQGSEA in the germline V gene. CDR3 in amino acids: CSVPYDGGYEQFF. CDR3 nucleotide sequence: TGCAGCGTCCCTTATGATGGGGGCTATGAGCAGTTCTTC.

The chain couples TRBV19 to TRBJ2-2; 9 positions match TRBD1. This CDR3 is 14 amino acids long. CDR1 and CDR2 (germline): LNHDA, SQIVND (reference sequence). Trimming at V came to 5 bases and at J to 7 bases, leaving 5 bases not matched to a gene. The CDR3 spells CASSPRQGVGELFF. CDR3 DNA: TGTGCCAGTAGTCCGAGACAGGGGGTCGGGGAGCTGTTTTTT.

The V gene is TRBV13, the J gene TRBJ2-7; tentative D call: TRBD2 (5 bases). The germline V gene encodes CDR1 PRHDT and CDR2 FYEKMQ (reference sequence). This CDR3 region has 13 residues. With 3 bases removed from V and 2 bases from J, the gap between germline ends came to 8 bases. CDR3 residues: CASSLGSTYEQYF. The DNA of the CDR3 is TGTGCCAGCAGCTTGGGGAGTACCTACGAGCAGTACTTC.

The gene calls are TRBV6-5 and TRBJ2-2; D call uncertain. This CDR3 region has 12 residues. Germline CDR1 and CDR2: MNHEY and SVGAGI. V was pared by 2 bases and J by 6 bases, with 4 bases between. For the CDR3, the DNA is TGTGCCAGCAGTTACCTCTCCGGGGAGCTGTTTTTT. This codes for CASSYLSGELFF.

This clone was recorded once. The chain is built from TRBV7-2 and TRBJ2-1; 8 bases line up with TRBD1. The CDR3 is made up of 13 amino acids. Germline loops: CDR1 SGHTA, CDR2 FQGNSA. Trimming cost V 5 bases and J 10 bases; bases outside gene matches: 7. The CDR3 protein is CASSPSWDREQFF. The CDR3 coding sequence is TGTGCCAGCAGCCCTTCGTGGGACAGGGAGCAGTTCTTC.

The chain has TRBV6-5 and TRBJ1-5, with TRBD1 matching 9 bases. The junction had 3 bases not matched to a gene; V was cut back by 6 bases and J by 6 bases. This CDR3 comprises 13 residues. Germline V CDR1 and CDR2: MNHEY, SVGAGI. The CDR3 spells CASRQGASQPQHF. For the CDR3, the DNA is TGTGCCAGCAGACAGGGGGCCAGTCAGCCCCAGCATTTT.

This rearrangement joins TRBV4-1 to TRBJ1-6; D is possibly TRBD1 (5 bases). Trimming removed 3 bases at V and 10 bases at J, with 10 bases between. The CDR3 loop spans 13 amino acids. Germline values: CDR1 MGHRA, CDR2 YSYEKL. CDR3 DNA sequence: TGCGCCAGCAGCCAGAGACAGAGGTCACCCCTCCACTTT. Translation: CASSQRQRSPLHF.

CDR3 DNA sequence: TGTGCCACCAGCAGTAGCGGGGCTAGCTCCTACAATGAGCAGTTCTTC. This sequence encodes CATSSSGASSYNEQFF. J is TRBJ2-1 and V is TRBV15; 8 nucleotides agree with TRBD2. This CDR3 contains 16 residues. Per the germline V gene, CDR1 is LNHNV and CDR2 is YYDKDF (reference sequence). V shed 3 bases, J shed 0 bases, and the junction held 4 bases outside the gene matches.

This clone has only a few counts. This chain links TRBV18 with TRBJ1-5; 7 nucleotides line up with TRBD1. The trim removed 5 bases at V and 5 bases at J, leaving 3 bases unmatched. CDR3 size: 13 residues. Germline V gives CDR1 KGHSH, CDR2 LQKENI. CDR3 residues: CASSGDRDQPQHF. CDR3 DNA sequence: TGTGCCAGCTCAGGGGACAGAGATCAGCCCCAGCATTTT.

This rearrangement joins TRBV28 to TRBJ1-2, with D perhaps matching TRBD1 (5 bases). CDR1 and CDR2 (germline): MDHEN, SYDVKM. Trimming removed 3 bases from V and 9 bases from J, with 11 bases in between. This CDR3 spans 12 amino acids. The CDR3 DNA sequence: TGTGCCAGCAGTTTCGTCCAGGGTCGCTACACCTTC. Protein product: CASSFVQGRYTF.

In DNA, the CDR3 is TGTGCCTGGAGGACAGGGGGGACCCTTGAAAAACTGTTTTTT. Residues: CAWRTGGTLEKLFF. The rearrangement uses TRBV30 and TRBJ1-4; 9 bases are shared with TRBD1. Germline CDR1 is GTSNPN and CDR2 is SVGIG (reference sequence). This CDR3 has 14 residues. V was pared by 3 bases and J by 7 bases, with 6 bases of the junction left unmatched.

This sequence joins TRBV18 and TRBJ1-2; D remains unclear. Per germline, CDR1 KGHSH and CDR2 LQKENI. The CDR3 is 13 amino acids. V was shortened by 5 bases and J by 3 bases, with 10 bases between the two germline ends. This CDR3 is CASSYEVDYGYTF. For the CDR3, the DNA is TGTGCCAGCTCATACGAGGTGGACTATGGCTACACCTTC.

This clone was detected once. The chain links TRBV6-5 to TRBJ1-4, with 7 nucleotides matching TRBD1. The germline V gene has CDR1 MNHEY and CDR2 SVGAGI. Trimming cost V 5 bases and J 6 bases; bases outside gene matches: 3. The CDR3 runs 13 residues. The CDR3, as DNA: TGTGCCAGCAGTGACACAGGGGATGAAAAACTGTTTTTT. Its protein product is CASSDTGDEKLFF.

The V call is TRBV28, the J call TRBJ1-5; no clear D gene. V gave up 5 bases and J gave up 4 bases, with 3 bases separating them. Germline CDR1 and CDR2: MDHEN and SYDVKM. CDR3 length equals 11 residues. Here the CDR3 DNA reads TGTGCCAGCAGTCTGAATCAGCCCCAGCATTTT. It yields the protein CASSLNQPQHF.

Concerning this clone: Mismatch with germline at one junction end may stem from a read error. The chain carries TRBV4-1 and TRBJ2-5; a possible D gene is TRBD2 (5 bases). CDR1 is MGHRA and CDR2 is YSYEKL in the germline V gene. The CDR3 extends over 17 amino acids. In DNA form, the CDR3 reads TGCGCCAGCAGCAAAGAGGGTCTAGCCGGGATTGGTGAGACCCAGTACTTC. Translating it yields CASSKEGLAGIGETQYF.

The chain uses TRBV5-4 and TRBJ1-6, with TRBD1 matching 8 bases. V was pared by 4 bases and J by 7 bases, with 7 bases of the junction left unmatched. Germline loops: CDR1 SGHNT, CDR2 YYREEE (reference sequence). The CDR3 is 15 amino acids. The CDR3 DNA reads as TGTGCCAGCAGCCCTGGACAGGGTAGGAATTCACCCCTCCACTTT. Its translation is CASSPGQGRNSPLHF. Supplemented by reference TRBV5-4 and TRBJ1-6, the full variable domain reads ETGVTQSPTHLIKTRGQQVTLRCSSQSGHNTVSWYQQALGQGPQFIFQYYREEENGRGNFPPRFSGLQFPNYSSELNVNALELDDSALYLCASSPGQGRNSPLHFGNGTRLTVT.

This chain joins TRBV7-3 and TRBJ1-6; TRBD1 might be the D (5 bases). V lost 5 bases, J lost 8 bases, and 10 bases lay in between. CDR1 is SGHTA and CDR2 is FQGTGA in the germline V gene. The CDR3 contains 13 residues. The CDR3 coding sequence is TGTGCCAGCAGCAACCAAGGGGATTCACCCCTCCACTTT. Its translation is CASSNQGDSPLHF. Full variable domain (missing parts from reference TRBV7-3 and TRBJ1-6): GAGVSQTPSNKVTEKGKYVELRCDPISGHTALYWYRQSLGQGPEFLIYFQGTGAADDSGLPNDRFFAVRPEGSVSTLKIQRTERGDSAVYLCASSNQGDSPLHFGNGTRLTVT.

V is TRBV7-9 and J is TRBJ1-1; D might be TRBD1 (5 bases). There are 11 residues in the CDR3. V lost 5 bases and J lost 6, with 7 bases in between. Germline CDR1 reads SEHNR; CDR2 reads FQNEAQ (reference sequence). The CDR3 DNA reads as TGTGCCAGCAGCCCAGGGTCTGAAGCTTTCTTT. Its protein product is CASSPGSEAFF.

This CDR3 is CASSQDRQPQETQYF. For the CDR3, the DNA is TGTGCCAGCAGCCAAGATCGACAGCCCCAAGAGACCCAGTACTTC. V gene TRBV4-2 combines with J gene TRBJ2-5; tentative D call: TRBD1 (5 bases). The CDR3 has 15 residues. V was pared by 0 bases and J by 1 base, with 9 bases between. Germline assignment: CDR1 LGHNA and CDR2 YNFKEQ.